This T cell receptor beta chain was captured by sequencing in a study of shared clonotypes between healthy human individuals. Study-level information: Each donor contributed plates that comprised three CD4 naive, three CD4 memory, two CD8 naive and one CD8 memory.

There were no recent acute infections or vaccinations among the donors, who were healthy HIV-negative adults. This CDR3 region has 13 residues. Germline CDR1 reads MNHNS; CDR2 reads SASEGT. V dropped 4 bases and J dropped 5 bases, with 11 bases sitting between them. Profiled with immunoSEQ multiplex PCR; TCRdb holds only in-frame clones, not every one. The sample yields about 2.3 million clones, roughly 90% seen once. The sequence was obtained from a man aged 18 to 29 in good health. Some clones in this sample may be carry-over from other donors' samples. The sample comprised naive CD4+ T cells from PBMCs. Described subset: CD45RA+ positively selected. The chain combines TRBV6-1 with TRBJ2-5; D ambiguous. Here the CDR3 DNA reads TGTGCCAGCAGTGCTCGCCCCCGGGAGACCCAGTACTTC. Its translation: CASSARPRETQYF.